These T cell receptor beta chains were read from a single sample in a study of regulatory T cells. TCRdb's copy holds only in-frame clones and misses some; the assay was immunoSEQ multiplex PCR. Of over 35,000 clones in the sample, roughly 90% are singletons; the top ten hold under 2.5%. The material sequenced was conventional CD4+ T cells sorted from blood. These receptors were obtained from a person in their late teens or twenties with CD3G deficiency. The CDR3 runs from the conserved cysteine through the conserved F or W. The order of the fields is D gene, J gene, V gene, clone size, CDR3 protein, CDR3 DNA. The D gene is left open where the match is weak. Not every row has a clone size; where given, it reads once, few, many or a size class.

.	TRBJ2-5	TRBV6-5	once	CASSEGQQETQYF	TGTGCCAGCAGCGAGGGGCAGCAAGAGACCCAGTACTTC
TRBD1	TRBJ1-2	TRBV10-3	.	CAIRTGVDGYTF	TGTGCCATCAGGACAGGGGTGGATGGCTACACCTTC
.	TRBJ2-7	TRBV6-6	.	CASSYRAEAYEQYF	TGTGCCAGCAGTTACAGAGCAGAAGCCTACGAGCAGTACTTC
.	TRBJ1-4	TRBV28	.	CATSRSVVEKLFF	TGTGCCACCTCTCGTTCGGTGGTAGAAAAACTGTTTTTT
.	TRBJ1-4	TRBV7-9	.	CASSRDGTLNEKLFF	TGTGCCAGCAGCCGGGATGGGACACTGAATGAAAAACTGTTTTTT
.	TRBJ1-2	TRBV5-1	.	CASSLGHSSNYGYTF	TGCGCCAGCAGCTTGGGACACTCTTCTAACTATGGCTACACCTTC
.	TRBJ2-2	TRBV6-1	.	CASSQTSRPGELFF	TGTGCCAGCAGTCAAACTAGCCGACCCGGGGAGCTGTTTTTT
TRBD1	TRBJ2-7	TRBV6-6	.	CATSKGAVYEQYF	TGTGCCACCTCCAAGGGGGCTGTCTACGAGCAGTACTTC
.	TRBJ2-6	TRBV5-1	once	CASSPLEPGANVLTF	TGCGCCAGCAGCCCCCTGGAGCCTGGGGCCAACGTCCTGACTTTC
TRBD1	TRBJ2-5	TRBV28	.	CASSSPGQGKETQYF	TGTGCCAGCAGTTCACCGGGACAGGGAAAGGAGACCCAGTACTTC
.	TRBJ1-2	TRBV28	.	CASTGGRRSKGYTF	TGTGCCAGCACAGGCGGTCGCCGTTCTAAGGGCTACACCTTC
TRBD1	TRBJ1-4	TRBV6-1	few	CASSATALGQGSRLFF	TGTGCCAGCAGTGCAACAGCCCTGGGACAGGGTAGTCGCCTGTTTTTT
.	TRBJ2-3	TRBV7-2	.	CASSSSQRSDTQYF	TGTGCCAGCAGCAGTTCTCAGCGCTCAGATACGCAGTATTTT
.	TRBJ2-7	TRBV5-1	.	CASSLVQGGEQYF	TGCGCCAGCAGCTTGGTTCAGGGCGGTGAGCAGTACTTC
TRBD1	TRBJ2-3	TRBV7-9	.	CASSATGLSTDTQYF	TGTGCCAGCAGCGCGACAGGGTTAAGCACAGATACGCAGTATTTT
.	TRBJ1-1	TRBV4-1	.	CASSLLPSLAEAFF	TGCGCCAGCAGCCTCCTGCCTTCTTTGGCTGAAGCTTTCTTT
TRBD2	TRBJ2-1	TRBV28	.	CASSLAGGPSYNEQFF	TGTGCCAGCAGTCTAGCGGGAGGGCCCTCCTACAATGAGCAGTTCTTC
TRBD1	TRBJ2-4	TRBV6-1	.	CASSGGTGSQYF	TGTGCCAGCAGTGGGGGGACAGGGAGCCAGTACTTC
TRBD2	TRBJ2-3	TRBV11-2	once	CASSPWTSGITDTQYF	TGTGCCAGCAGCCCGTGGACTAGCGGGATCACAGATACGCAGTATTTT
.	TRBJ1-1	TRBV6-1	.	CASSSTGRNTEAFF	TGTGCCAGCAGTTCGACCGGGAGGAACACTGAAGCTTTCTTT
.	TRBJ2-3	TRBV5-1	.	CASSSDGTQYF	TGCGCCAGCAGTTCTGATGGTACGCAGTATTTT
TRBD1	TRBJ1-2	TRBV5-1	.	CASSPTGESYGYTF	TGCGCCAGCAGCCCGACAGGGGAATCCTATGGCTACACCTTC
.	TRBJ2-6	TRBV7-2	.	CASRRAGRGANVLTF	TGTGCCAGCAGGCGGGCAGGTCGCGGGGCCAACGTCCTGACTTTC
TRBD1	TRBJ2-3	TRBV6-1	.	CASSEWDRVTDTQYF	TGTGCCAGCAGTGAGTGGGACAGGGTCACAGATACGCAGTATTTT
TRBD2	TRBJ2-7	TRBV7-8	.	CASGPAGTRKSQQYF	TGTGCCAGCGGGCCTGCCGGGACTAGGAAATCCCAGCAGTACTTC
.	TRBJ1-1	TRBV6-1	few	CASSEIRGAGENTEAFF	TGTGCCAGCAGTGAAATTCGAGGGGCGGGGGAGAACACTGAAGCTTTCTTT
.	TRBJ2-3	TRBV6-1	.	CASSELEGGGRDTQYF	TGTGCCAGCAGTGAACTTGAGGGGGGGGGCCGAGATACGCAGTATTTT
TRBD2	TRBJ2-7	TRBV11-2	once	CASSPFSGNGEQYF	TGTGCCAGCAGCCCCTTTAGCGGGAATGGTGAGCAGTACTTC